Shown below are 8 T cell receptor beta chains from a single sample sequenced in a study of blood T cell repertoires in COVID-19. The table came from immunoSEQ multiplex PCR; TCRdb's copy has only in-frame clones and leaves some out. The table has about 370,000 clones, approximately 93% seen once. The material sequenced was PBMCs or T cells enriched from blood (not recorded which). The receptors were gathered from a middle-aged woman who had been exposed to COVID-19.

The chain couples TRBV7-9 to TRBJ1-2; TRBD1 aligns across 9 bases. The CDR3 has 16 amino acids. V dropped 3 bases and J dropped 6; count of bases not matched to a gene: 11. Germline V lookup: CDR1 SEHNR, CDR2 FQNEAQ (reference sequence). For the CDR3, the DNA is TGTGCCAGCAGCTTGAGACCGGGACAGGGTGGGAATGGCTACACCTTC. Amino acids: CASSLRPGQGGNGYTF.

The chain uses TRBV4-3 and TRBJ2-7; 11 nucleotides agree with TRBD2. This CDR3 is built from 16 residues. Germline CDR1 reads LGHNA; CDR2 reads YSLEER. V shed 3 bases and J 2 bases; nucleotides not matched to a gene: 6. CDR3 bases: TGCGCCAGCAGCCAGGGGCTAGCGGGAGGAACCTACGAGCAGTACTTC. Residues: CASSQGLAGGTYEQYF.

The chain has TRBV25-1 and TRBJ2-1; 8 positions match TRBD2. Germline V lookup: CDR1 MGHDK, CDR2 SYGVNS. CDR3 length: 15 amino acids. J was trimmed by 3 bases and V by 3 bases; bases with no gene match: 4. In DNA form, the CDR3 reads TGTGCCAGCAGTGATAGCGGGAAGGGCTACAATGAGCAGTTCTTC. Its protein is CASSDSGKGYNEQFF.

The chain combines TRBV7-2 with TRBJ2-7, with 11 positions matching TRBD2. Germline V gene lookup returns CDR1 SGHTA and CDR2 FQGNSA. CDR3 length: 19 amino acids. V trimming: 2 bases; J trimming: 2 bases; junction bases outside the gene matches: 14. In DNA, the CDR3 is TGTGCCAGCAGCTTACGAGGGAGTAGCGGGAGGGCGGGGACCTACGAGCAGTACTTC. Its translation: CASSLRGSSGRAGTYEQYF.

This rearrangement joins TRBV25-1 to TRBJ1-2; tentative D call: TRBD1 (5 bases). Looked up from germline, CDR1 is MGHDK and CDR2 is SYGVNS. The CDR3 consists of 13 residues. Between the trimmed V and J ends, which lost 3 bases and 5 bases, there was a span of 10 bases. Here the CDR3 reads CASSEQGWYGYTF. As DNA, the CDR3 is TGTGCCAGCAGTGAGCAGGGATGGTATGGCTACACCTTC.

V is TRBV9 and J is TRBJ2-5; 8 positions agree with TRBD2. The CDR3 is 16 amino acids. Germline assignment: CDR1 SGDLS and CDR2 YYNGEE. The junction had 4 bases not matched to a gene; V was cut back by 0 bases and J by 0 bases. Here the CDR3 reads CASSVGAGVHQETQYF. CDR3 DNA sequence: TGTGCCAGCAGCGTAGGAGCGGGGGTGCACCAAGAGACCCAGTACTTC.

DNA for the CDR3: TGTGCCTCAACAGGGGCGGGGAACACTGAAGCTTTCTTT. Translated, it gives CASTGAGNTEAFF. V and J are TRBV30 and TRBJ1-1; 7 nucleotides match TRBD1. V lost 7 bases and J lost 1; bases outside the gene matches: 6. This CDR3 contains 13 residues. CDR1 is GTSNPN and CDR2 is SVGIG in the germline V gene (reference sequence).

The J gene is TRBJ2-2, the V gene TRBV19, with a weak D call TRBD1 (6 bases). Germline V CDR1 and CDR2: LNHDA, SQIVND (reference sequence). The CDR3 spans 14 residues. V dropped 11 bases and J dropped 4 bases, with 17 bases sitting between them. The CDR3 DNA sequence: TGTGCCGGGAAGGACACAGGGAGCACCGGGGAGCTGTTTTTT. Translated: CAGKDTGSTGELFF.